The 19 T cell receptor beta chains given below trace back to one sample, sequenced in a study of shared clonotypes between healthy human individuals (dated by TCRdb to 2018 to 2021). Libraries were prepared through the immunoSEQ multiplex PCR assay. Held by TCRdb, this immuneACCESS table contains in-frame sequences only and omits some clones. Under half of the omission traces to an unresolved V gene where checked; the cause of the rest is unknown. The sample table shows roughly 2,300,000 clones, and around 92% are seen once. The leading ten clones occupy 0.37% of the sample. The sequenced sample consisted of naive CD4+ T cells from PBMCs. The sample's cell subset or site, from its label and the paper: CD45RA+ positively selected. These receptors were obtained from a man aged 18 to 30 in good health. Some clones in this sample may be carry-over from other donors' samples.

The rearrangement joins TRBV28 to TRBJ2-6; 10 bases fit TRBD1. The CDR3 runs 18 residues. Trimming at V came to 7 bases and at J to 4 bases, leaving 13 bases not matched to a gene. Germline V gene data show CDR1 as MDHEN and CDR2 as SYDVKM. DNA for the CDR3: TGTGCCAGCACCTACGCGACAGGGGGCGCGTCCGGGGCCAACGTCCTGACTTTC. This encodes CASTYATGGASGANVLTF.

CDR3 amino acids: CASSLSGSHEQFF. The CDR3 region has the DNA TGTGCCAGCAGCCTATCAGGGAGCCATGAGCAGTTCTTC. The chain uses TRBV7-2 and TRBJ2-1; D tentatively reads TRBD1 or TRBD2 (5 bases each). Germline assignment: CDR1 SGHTA and CDR2 FQGNSA. The CDR3 loop spans 13 amino acids. The V end lost 5 bases, the J end lost 8 bases, and 13 bases lay between the germline ends.

This chain connects TRBV15 to TRBJ2-7; 14 nucleotides agree with TRBD2. This CDR3 comprises 18 residues. CDR1 LNHNV and CDR2 YYDKDF come from the germline V gene (reference sequence). V lost 3 bases, J lost 2 bases, and 9 bases stayed unmatched. The CDR3 is CATSRKGLAGGPTYEQYF. CDR3 nucleotides: TGTGCCACCAGCAGGAAAGGACTAGCGGGAGGCCCCACCTACGAGCAGTACTTC.

This sequence joins TRBV11-1 and TRBJ2-2; the match to TRBD1 covers 7 bases. Germline CDR1 is SGHAT and CDR2 is FQDESV (reference sequence). J gave up 4 bases and V 1 base, and 0 bases lay outside the gene matches. The CDR3 consists of 14 residues. CDR3 in amino acids: CASSLDRGTGELFF. The CDR3 DNA reads TGTGCCAGCAGCTTAGACAGGGGCACCGGGGAGCTGTTTTTT.

Remarks on this clone: The same CDR3 also results from other DNA sequences found in this sample. The rearrangement links TRBV9 to TRBJ2-3; 7 positions match TRBD2. This CDR3 has 15 residues. The V gene end was trimmed by 1 base and the J gene end by 0 bases; junction bases not matched to a gene: 2. In germline, CDR1 is SGDLS, CDR2 YYNGEE. CDR3 nucleotides: TGTGCCAGCAGCGTATTTAGCGGGAGCACAGATACGCAGTATTTT. Encoded protein: CASSVFSGSTDTQYF.

The sample holds one count of this clone. The chain employs TRBV28 and TRBJ1-1; possibly TRBD1 for D (5 bases). Trimming removed 6 bases from V and 5 bases from J, with 13 bases in between. Germline CDR1 and CDR2: MDHEN and SYDVKM. CDR3 size: 13 residues. CDR3 bases: TGTGCCAGCAGCCGACTGGGGGGAACTGAAGCTTTCTTT. The encoded protein is CASSRLGGTEAFF.

V and J are TRBV11-2 and TRBJ2-7, with D possibly TRBD2 on 5 matching bases. The V and J ends lost 5 bases and 3 bases respectively, with 14 bases between them. This CDR3 spans 14 amino acids. Germline loops: CDR1 SGHAT, CDR2 FQNNGV. The CDR3 loop is CASSPERVGYEQYF. The CDR3 nucleotides read TGTGCCAGCAGCCCAGAGAGGGTCGGCTACGAGCAGTACTTC.

This chain links TRBV2 with TRBJ1-1; 7 bases align to TRBD1. The germline gives CDR1 SNHLY, CDR2 FYNNEI. The length of the CDR3 is 15 residues. V shed 7 bases and J 2 bases; nucleotides not matched to a gene: 10. DNA for the CDR3: TGTGCCAGCAATGACAGGGTAGGAGTTAACACTGAAGCTTTCTTT. Protein: CASNDRVGVNTEAFF.

The gene calls are TRBV18 and TRBJ2-7; 10 bases align to TRBD1. Germline CDR1 KGHSH, CDR2 LQKENI. With 2 bases clipped from V and 7 bases from J, the junction kept 8 bases outside the gene matches. CDR3 length equals 15 residues. For the CDR3, the DNA is TGTGCCAGCTCACCATTGGACAGGGGGTTATTTGAGCAGTACTTC. This sequence encodes CASSPLDRGLFEQYF. Drawing the rest from reference TRBV18 and TRBJ2-7, the complete variable domain is NAGVMQNPRHLVRRRGQEARLRCSPMKGHSHVYWYRQLPEEGLKFMVYLQKENIIDESGMPKERFSAEFPKEGPSILRIQQVVRGDSAAYFCASSPLDRGLFEQYFGPGTRLTVT.

This chain links TRBV5-1 with TRBJ1-2; no firm D call. CDR1 and CDR2 (germline): SGHRS, YFSETQ. V lost 0 bases and J lost 4, with 13 bases in between. This CDR3 is 15 amino acids long. The CDR3: CASSLAGSSSYGYTF. CDR3 nucleotides: TGCGCCAGCAGCTTGGCCGGTTCGAGCAGCTATGGCTACACCTTC. Variable domain in full (rest from reference TRBV5-1 and TRBJ1-2): KAGVTQTPRYLIKTRGQQVTLSCSPISGHRSVSWYQQTPGQGLQFLFEYFSETQRNKGNFPGRFSGRQFSNSRSEMNVSTLELGDSALYLCASSLAGSSSYGYTFGSGTRLTVV.

The chain has TRBV9 and TRBJ1-2, with 7 bases aligning to TRBD1. Per germline, CDR1 SGDLS and CDR2 YYNGEE. V trimming: 4 bases; J trimming: 5 bases; junction bases outside the gene matches: 8. The CDR3 contains 14 residues. The CDR3 here is CASSPPGGKYGYTF. The CDR3 coding sequence is TGTGCCAGCAGCCCCCCAGGGGGAAAATATGGCTACACCTTC.

The rearrangement uses TRBV4-3 and TRBJ2-3, with D unclear. With 1 base removed from V and 3 bases from J, the gap between germline ends came to 14 bases. CDR3 size: 16 residues. CDR1 and CDR2 from the germline V gene are LGHNA and YSLEER. The CDR3 DNA is TGCGCCAGCAGCCAAGGGCCTCGGTTCGGGACAGATACGCAGTATTTT. Protein product: CASSQGPRFGTDTQYF.

Turning to this clone: The sample carries other DNA sequences with the same CDR3. V and J are TRBV5-1 and TRBJ2-7, with TRBD2 matching 8 bases. The germline V gene has CDR1 SGHRS and CDR2 YFSETQ. This CDR3 is built from 15 residues. Trimming cost V 0 bases and J 0 bases; bases outside gene matches: 2. CDR3 amino acids: CASSLASGSSYEQYF. As DNA, the CDR3 is TGCGCCAGCAGCTTGGCCAGCGGGAGCTCCTACGAGCAGTACTTC.

The V call is TRBV10-3, the J call TRBJ2-2; the D is unclear. The CDR3 is 13 amino acids. The germline V and J ends were trimmed by 3 bases and 5 bases, with 7 bases remaining between them. The germline V gene has CDR1 ENHRY and CDR2 SYGVKD. The CDR3 reads CAISDGVTGELFF. CDR3 DNA sequence: TGTGCCATCAGTGATGGGGTAACCGGGGAGCTGTTTTTT.

This sequence joins TRBV25-1 and TRBJ2-2; 12 bases are a match to TRBD1. J was trimmed by 1 base and V by 4 bases; bases with no gene match: 7. The CDR3 contains 18 residues. Germline-derived CDR1 and CDR2 are MGHDK and SYGVNS. This CDR3 is CASSGRDRGRRNTGELFF. The CDR3 DNA reads TGTGCCAGCAGTGGCCGGGACAGGGGGCGCCGGAACACCGGGGAGCTGTTTTTT.

V gene TRBV4-1 combines with J gene TRBJ2-1; TRBD2 agrees at 8 bases. Germline assignment: CDR1 MGHRA and CDR2 YSYEKL. J gave up 2 bases and V 2 bases, and 5 bases lay outside the gene matches. The CDR3 sequence is 16 residues long. CDR3 coding DNA: TGCGCCAGCAGCCAACATACTAGCGGTACCTACAATGAGCAGTTCTTC. It specifies CASSQHTSGTYNEQFF.

The chain employs TRBV28 and TRBJ2-7; D gene ambiguous. The CDR3 spans 13 residues. The germline CDR1 and CDR2 sequences are MDHEN and SYDVKM. Trimming cost V 3 bases and J 5 bases, with 11 bases left between them. The CDR3 spells CASSFDVRNEQYF. In DNA form, the CDR3 reads TGTGCCAGCAGTTTCGACGTAAGAAACGAGCAGTACTTC.

The chain recombines TRBV2 with TRBJ2-1; 9 bases line up with TRBD1. The CDR3 totals 15 residues. The trim removed 3 bases at V and 6 bases at J, leaving 6 bases unmatched. Germline CDR1 is SNHLY and CDR2 is FYNNEI. DNA for the CDR3: TGTGCCAGCAGTGATTGGGGACAGGGTGTCAATGAGCAGTTCTTC. Translating it yields CASSDWGQGVNEQFF.

This clone has only one observation. This rearrangement joins TRBV28 to TRBJ1-1; 7 nucleotides match TRBD1. This CDR3 has 15 amino acids. Germline V gene sequence: CDR1 MDHEN, CDR2 SYDVKM. Germline trimming cut 10 bases from V and 1 base from J; bases unmatched to any gene: 12. In DNA form, the CDR3 reads TGTGCCACCCAAAACAGGGGCCTTTGGAACACTGAAGCTTTCTTT. It specifies CATQNRGLWNTEAFF.